This TCR beta chain is drawn from a study of response to subunit inactivated influenza vaccine. This clonotype occurred a few times. TCRdb re-analysed the RT-PCR reads in MiXCR, keeping a single row per CDR3 protein. This sample has hundreds of thousands of distinct CDR3 sequences, with around 11% found just once. V shed 6 bases and J shed 0 bases, with 8 bases lying between them. This CDR3 region has 14 residues. This sample was shared with a second study, whose subject was T cells expressing NK-cell markers. From that second work: Production of TCR beta cDNA relied on 5'RACE template switching with UMIs. One of the eight sequenced donors was seronegative, whereas the other seven were HCMV-seropositive. The CD3+CD56-NKG2C+ fraction of a few donors was also led by these clonotypes.

This receptor was identified in a man between 50 and 59 years old who received an inactivated influenza vaccine. The chain has TRBV12-3 or TRBV12-4 and TRBJ1-4; D call uncertain. The sample consisted of PBMCs from blood, taken on the day of vaccination. CDR3 bases: TGTGCCAGCAGCGTACAAGCAACTAATGAAAAACTGTTTTTT. As protein: CASSVQATNEKLFF.